This record concerns one T cell receptor beta chain sequence. Its antigen has not been determined. In total, roughly 670 healthy bone marrow donors made up the cohort. All cohort members were sampled while nominally healthy, although unrecorded immune exposures were likely present. The donor was CMV seropositive and was included in the group of approximately 300 seropositive cohort members. Every donor gave a peripheral blood sample, and the peripheral blood mononuclear cells from that sample were used for TCR beta sequencing. The Qiagen DNeasy Blood Extraction Kit was used to extract genomic DNA from the blood cell samples. The sample belongs to a study of cytomegalovirus exposure and HLA in healthy donors (dated by TCRdb to the late 2010s). Background on the whole study: An earlier analysis of more than 550 of the donors reported about 300 Gb of sequence data and 117 million unique TCR beta sequences obtained from about 180 million T cells. Approximately 330 gigabases of sequencing data and approximately 91 million unique TCR sequences made up an early release that covered 500 to 700 HLA-typed donors. Of the 350 to 400 genotyped donors, 65% to 90% fell in the genetic ancestry cluster associated with self-reported Caucasian donors. The study was designed to test whether signatures of past pathogen exposure could be identified by cataloging public T cell receptors. Using immunosequencing, the study profiled T cell repertoires from 666 subjects and related those repertoires to cytomegalovirus serostatus. Besides the first cohort of more than 650 subjects, a separate validation cohort made up of some 110 different subjects was used. High-throughput TCR immunosequencing, statistical association of individual TCRs with disease status, and machine learning were combined to predict cytomegalovirus infection status. In a later analysis, previously published TCR beta repertoires from some 640 donors were re-analyzed and high-resolution HLA genotyping was added so that TCR occurrence patterns could be studied. In the later analysis, no new phenotypic data were used to find candidate immune exposures; instead, reliance was placed on TCR beta sequences and their occurrence across donors. In an earlier analysis of roughly 580 of the donors, high-throughput TCR beta sequencing was used to judge whether each TCR beta V gene segment behaved as functional or pseudogenic. Alongside the repertoire data, information on donor age, sex, ethnicity and CMV serostatus was compiled. In a later genetic analysis, genome-wide SNP genotypes for about 65% of the roughly 670 donors were used, and that subset was treated as a discovery cohort. Every repertoire in the discovery cohort had been generated on one and the same sequencing platform. HLA typing included class I and class II loci at four-digit resolution. The number of typed donors differed by locus: roughly 629-640 for A, B, C, DRB1 and DQB1; 522 for DQA1; approximately 600 for DPA1; and 400 to 480 for DPB1. A few DR-DQ haplotypes were treated as single units for association and clustering because of strong linkage in the cohort. Across 398 genotyped donors of the cohort, an average of approximately 240,000 unique TCR beta nucleotide sequences per donor were sequenced, and roughly a sixth of those sequences were non-productive.

The CDR3, from cysteine to phenylalanine, totals 14 residues. Only CDR3 DNA remains: 42 bases, in frame from the first base. V trim: 6 bases; J trim: 9 bases; unmatched bases: 10. CDR1 and CDR2 are drawn from the germline V gene: SNHLY, FYNNEI. Library construction relied on the immunoSEQ multiplex PCR assay. For the multiplex PCR, a mixture combining 60 forward primers for TCR Vbeta segments and 13 reverse primers for TCR Jbeta segments was used. Amplification of the CDR3 region of rearranged TCR beta genes was performed with a multiplex PCR assay on genomic DNA. On the Illumina HiSeq System, the amplified TCR beta libraries were sequenced as 87-base-pair reads. Under the source paper's analysis protocol: In a later analysis, some 80 million unique TCR beta chains were counted across the approximately 640 repertoires, and approximately 11 million of these chains were shared by at least two donors. Raw reads were error-corrected and collapsed into unique sequences with a nearest-neighbor algorithm that merged closely related sequences to remove PCR and sequencing errors. To assign V, D and J gene segments, CDR3 sequences were aligned to IMGT reference sequences. For a sequence to be retained, a match of at least six nucleotides was required to both a V gene segment and a J gene segment. A rearrangement was called productive if the CDR3 had no stop codons and remained in frame with V and J, and every other rearrangement was called non-productive. CDR3 was defined by IMGT convention, running from the second conserved V-encoded cysteine to the conserved J-encoded phenylalanine. The earlier analysis of 500 to 750 of the donors excluded any sequence lacking an unambiguous match to a single V gene segment. In an earlier analysis of more than 500 of the donors, a V segment was called functional when productive rearrangements were above 56.7%, and segregating when the standard deviation between donors exceeded 5%. A statistical classification framework was developed to diagnose cytomegalovirus status using the catalog of TCR beta chain sequences. In a later analysis, TCR nucleotide sequences were compared against IMGT/GENE-DB human TR gene sequences so that V and J genes could be assigned. The TCRdist pipeline was used in a later analysis to assign CDR3 sequences and most-parsimonious VDJ recombination scenarios. A later analysis defined each TCR beta chain by its CDR3 amino acid sequence plus V-gene family, and excluded reads lacking a unique V-gene family. As a way to deal with suspected cross-contamination and a sequencing artifact, a later analysis dropped roughly 620 nucleotide sequences that were highly shared and had low generation probability. For each public chain, a later analysis derived a clonal expansion index from normalized ranks of inferred template counts within each repertoire. A later analysis computed generation probabilities with a VDJ recombination model fitted to out-of-frame rearrangements, and checked the results against IGoR. Hypergeometric tests were used in a later analysis to score TCR-TCR, TCR-HLA and TCR-CMV co-occurrence, with a repertoire-size bias correction applied to the TCR pairs. To estimate false discovery rates, a later analysis permuted the HLA or CMV assignments 20 times. A later analysis grouped co-occurring TCRs with DBSCAN, adding TCRdist sequence similarity when clustering within HLA-allele-positive subsets. Co-occurrence clustering excluded repertoires with fewer than 30,000 or more than 120,000 public chains, plus five with anomalous nucleotide sharing. This immuneACCESS table, as held by TCRdb, lists in-frame sequences with V and J called but not all clones. Of the missing ones, under half trace to an unresolved V gene in checked studies; the others have no known cause. The DNA gave D and trimming, while V, J and clone size come from that table. This sample's clone table shows under 65,000 clones. The ten largest clones capture approximately 12% of the sample.

Findings and caveats that apply to the study as a whole: A cluster of highly shared sequence variants was judged likely to represent a technical artifact of the sequencing pipeline. Linkage disequilibrium might explain the correlated functional status among segregating V segments, but an unknown experimental factor could not be excluded. Compared with equally common non-associated chains, HLA-associated TCR beta chains in a later analysis were more clonally expanded and had lower generation probabilities. The authors suggested that the approach could potentially be generalized to other disease states and immunological phenotypes. Because counts were too low, more than 15 rarely observed V segments, including chromosome 9 orphons, were excluded from the earlier analysis of around 640 of the donors. The only immune exposure information available for the cohort was CMV serostatus. In a later analysis, most CMV-associated TCR beta chains were found to appear HLA-restricted, with HLA associations seemingly driven largely by CMV exposure. Roughly uniform sequencing depth across donors was assumed in presence/absence analyses, although this assumption may not hold. Some IMGT-functional V segments, including TRBV6-2 and TRBV6-3, could not be distinguished by the 87-base-pair reads and were therefore excluded. In the study, approximately 150 TCR beta chains were listed as associated with cytomegalovirus. According to a later genetic analysis, donors in an Asian-associated ancestry cluster had fewer N-insertions in productive TCRs than the approximately 670-donor mean. An association between a missense DCLRE1C variant and V-gene and J-gene trimming of TCR beta chains was found in a later genetic analysis and replicated in an independent cohort. According to a later analysis, parvovirus B19, influenza, CMV and Epstein-Barr virus appeared linked to several top co-occurrence clusters. While some public TCRs were present in many individuals, most TCR sequences turned up only very rarely across donors. Only TCR beta chains were sequenced in this cohort, and the absence of alpha or paired-chain data limited detectable features. In vitro tests confirmed that a few of the cytomegalovirus-associated TCR beta chains recognize cytomegalovirus antigens. Broadly in line with IMGT annotations, most TCR beta V segments showed up in productive rearrangements about 87% or about 30% of the time in an earlier analysis of approximately 600 of the donors. In both the original and validation cohorts, the classifier was reported to diagnose cytomegalovirus status with high specificity and sensitivity. In a later analysis, the rate of TCR association differed among HLA loci, with DRB1 alleles having the most associated TCRs and HLA-C alleles having the fewest. At a false discovery rate of 0.05, a later analysis linked fewer than 20,000 TCR beta sequences to specific HLA alleles. A further reported finding was that TCR beta sequences accurately predicted the HLA-A and HLA-B alleles for most subjects in the first cohort. When HLA alleles, especially DR and DQ, strongly co-occurred, attributing TCR associations to individual alleles was difficult. Because HLA typing was unavailable for some donors at each locus, only the typed subset was used in association tests.

The chain is made from TRBV2 and TRBJ1-5; the central 8 bases match TRBD1. This sequence was found in a woman in her twenties or thirties in good health and CMV-seropositive. Sequencing was carried out using PBMCs. The bases read TGTGCCAGCAGGGGGACAGGCTCCCTTGGGCCCCAGCATTTT. Translated, it gives CASRGTGSLGPQHF.